The 20 T cell receptor beta chains in this list originate from one sample, sequenced in a study of blood T cell repertoires in COVID-19. Data came from immunoSEQ multiplex PCR; TCRdb stores just in-frame clones and leaves some out. The data hold some 200,000 clones, with approximately 80% observed a single time. Sequenced: PBMCs or T cells enriched from blood (not recorded which). These receptor sequences come from a woman aged 45 to 65 who had recovered from COVID-19.

V is TRBV7-2 and J is TRBJ2-5; TRBD2 matches 7 bases. V was pared by 9 bases and J by 3 bases, with 16 bases of the junction left unmatched. The CDR3 totals 16 residues. Per the germline V gene, CDR1 is SGHTA and CDR2 is FQGNSA. The CDR3 DNA reads as TGTGCCAGTATTCCCCCCCCCGGGAGGCCTAAAGAGACCCAGTACTTC. Translated: CASIPPPGRPKETQYF.

The chain uses TRBV5-4 and TRBJ2-3, with D possibly being TRBD1 (6 bases). V shed 2 bases and J shed 1 base, with 11 bases lying between them. Germline V CDR1 and CDR2: SGHNT, YYREEE (reference sequence). The CDR3 is made up of 15 amino acids. The CDR3 region has the DNA TGTGCCAGCAGCTTCCGGGACATAGGCACAGATACGCAGTATTTT. Translation: CASSFRDIGTDTQYF. Using reference TRBV5-4 and TRBJ2-3 for the parts outside the CDR3, the full variable domain is ETGVTQSPTHLIKTRGQQVTLRCSSQSGHNTVSWYQQALGQGPQFIFQYYREEENGRGNFPPRFSGLQFPNYSSELNVNALELDDSALYLCASSFRDIGTDTQYFGPGTRLTVL.

The V and J genes are TRBV11-2 and TRBJ2-7, with D possibly matching TRBD2 (5 bases). The CDR3 contains 14 residues. V lost 5 bases, J lost 4 bases, and 15 bases lay in between. CDR1 and CDR2 from the germline V gene are SGHAT and FQNNGV. CDR3 sequence: CASSPRTQSYEQYF. The CDR3 DNA reads TGTGCCAGCAGCCCCAGGACTCAATCATACGAGCAGTACTTC. Combining the CDR3 with reference TRBV11-2 and TRBJ2-7 gives the whole variable domain EAGVAQSPRYKIIEKRQSVAFWCNPISGHATLYWYQQILGQGPKLLIQFQNNGVVDDSQLPKDRFSAERLKGVDSTLKIQPAKLEDSAVYLCASSPRTQSYEQYFGPGTRLTVT.

V is TRBV7-2 and J is TRBJ2-7; TRBD2 is a possible D gene (6 bases). CDR3 length: 15 residues. Trimming shortened V by 6 bases and J by 0 bases, and 15 bases separated the two germline ends. Germline V gene data show CDR1 as SGHTA and CDR2 as FQGNSA. The CDR3 DNA reads TGTGCCAGCAGTTCGCCCGGGACTCCCTCCTACGAGCAGTACTTC. Protein sequence: CASSSPGTPSYEQYF.

V is TRBV19 and J is TRBJ2-7; the D gene is possibly TRBD1 (8 bases). V was shortened by 7 bases and J by 5 bases, with 18 bases between the two germline ends. CDR1 LNHDA and CDR2 SQIVND come from the germline V gene (reference sequence). The CDR3 runs to 14 residues. The CDR3 DNA reads as TGTGCCAGTAAGGGGGGGGACAGGCGCGACGAGCAGTACTTC. It specifies CASKGGDRRDEQYF. The full variable domain, its missing parts supplied by reference TRBV19 and TRBJ2-7, is DGGITQSPKYLFRKEGQNVTLSCEQNLNHDAMYWYRQDPGQGLRLIYYSQIVNDFQKGDIAEGYSVSREKKESFPLTVTSAQKNPTAFYLCASKGGDRRDEQYFGPGTRLTVT.

V gene TRBV6-1 combines with J gene TRBJ1-1; 9 bases fit TRBD1. Per germline, CDR1 MNHNS and CDR2 SASEGT. This CDR3 has 14 amino acids. The J segment lost 4 bases and the V segment lost 3 bases, leaving 3 bases of the junction unmatched. The CDR3 DNA follows: TGTGCCAGCAGTGATAACAGGGGGCTCACTGAAGCTTTCTTT. It specifies CASSDNRGLTEAFF.

This chain joins TRBV7-3 and TRBJ2-2, with D perhaps TRBD1 (7 bases). V lost 1 base to trimming and J lost 5 bases, with 17 bases between them. The CDR3 is 17 amino acids. Germline V gene data show CDR1 as SGHTA and CDR2 as FQGTGA. The DNA for the CDR3 is TGTGCCAGCAGCTTAAGGGCGGCAGGGGGAGGAACCGGGGAGCTGTTTTTT. It translates to CASSLRAAGGGTGELFF.

The J gene is TRBJ2-5, the V gene TRBV6-2 or TRBV6-3; TRBD2 matches at 8 bases. V dropped 4 bases and J dropped 5; count of bases not matched to a gene: 12. The CDR3 runs to 16 residues. Germline V CDR1 and CDR2: MNHEY, SVGEGT. The CDR3: CASSFRAGEVEETQYF. CDR3 DNA sequence: TGTGCCAGCAGTTTCAGAGCGGGAGAGGTAGAGGAGACCCAGTACTTC.

The genes are TRBV27 and TRBJ1-5; D remains ambiguous. This CDR3 contains 13 residues. The V end was cut by 5 bases, the J end by 4 bases, with 9 bases between. Germline values: CDR1 MNHEY, CDR2 SMNVEV (reference sequence). The CDR3 loop is CASSPGANQPQHF. CDR3 DNA: TGTGCCAGCAGTCCGGGAGCGAATCAGCCCCAGCATTTT.

The chain employs TRBV25-1 and TRBJ2-7; the match to TRBD2 covers 11 bases. Germline CDR1 and CDR2: MGHDK and SYGVNS. This CDR3 has 15 residues. Trimming removed 4 bases from V and 6 bases from J; junction bases left unmatched: 8. This CDR3 reads CASSVKLAGAGEQYF. CDR3 bases: TGTGCCAGCAGTGTGAAACTAGCGGGAGCAGGCGAGCAGTACTTC.

J is TRBJ2-1 and V is TRBV18, with 13 bases aligning to TRBD2. Looked up from germline, CDR1 is KGHSH and CDR2 is LQKENI. V lost 0 bases, J lost 7 bases, and 0 bases stayed unmatched. CDR3 length: 15 amino acids. CDR3 bases: TGTGCCAGCTCACCACCGGGACTAGCGGGAAATGAGCAGTTCTTC. The encoded protein is CASSPPGLAGNEQFF.

The CDR3 DNA reads as TGTGCCATCAGTGAGTTTAGCGGGACCCGGCTATCCACAGATACGCAGTATTTT. Its protein product is CAISEFSGTRLSTDTQYF. V and J are TRBV10-3 and TRBJ2-3; 8 positions match TRBD2. From germline, CDR1 is ENHRY and CDR2 SYGVKD. The CDR3 covers 18 residues. V shed 1 base and J 2 bases; nucleotides not matched to a gene: 11.

The gene calls are TRBV6-4 and TRBJ1-2; TRBD1 matches 9 bases. Germline CDR1 is MRHNA and CDR2 is SNTAGT. V was clipped by 3 bases and J by 8 bases; unmatched bases: 7. CDR3 size: 14 residues. Here the CDR3 DNA reads TGTGCCAGCAGTGATCTTGCCGGGACAGGGGGCTACACCTTC. Its protein product is CASSDLAGTGGYTF.

This rearrangement joins TRBV5-1 to TRBJ1-5; 8 bases fit TRBD1. Germline V gene lookup returns CDR1 SGHRS and CDR2 YFSETQ. Germline trimming cut 4 bases from V and 3 bases from J; bases unmatched to any gene: 6. The CDR3 length is 15 residues. The CDR3 sequence is CASSPMTGANQPQHF. The DNA of the CDR3 is TGCGCCAGCAGCCCTATGACAGGGGCCAATCAGCCCCAGCATTTT.

The V and J genes are TRBV19 and TRBJ2-5, with D unresolved. The V gene lost 7 bases and the J gene lost 5 bases, with 11 bases spanning the gap. Germline values: CDR1 LNHDA, CDR2 SQIVND (reference sequence). This CDR3 is built from 12 residues. DNA of the CDR3: TGTGCCAGTAACAAGATCGGGGAGACCCAGTACTTC. This codes for CASNKIGETQYF. The whole variable domain, remainder taken from reference TRBV19 and TRBJ2-5, is DGGITQSPKYLFRKEGQNVTLSCEQNLNHDAMYWYRQDPGQGLRLIYYSQIVNDFQKGDIAEGYSVSREKKESFPLTVTSAQKNPTAFYLCASNKIGETQYFGPGTRLLVL.

J is TRBJ1-1 and V is TRBV5-8; D call uncertain. The germline gives CDR1 SGHTS, CDR2 YDEGEE. This CDR3 spans 15 amino acids. The V end was cut by 4 bases, the J end by 2 bases, with 15 bases between. The CDR3: CASSRGHERNTEAFF. The CDR3 DNA reads as TGTGCCAGCAGCCGTGGGCATGAACGCAACACTGAAGCTTTCTTT. Based on the CDR3 plus reference TRBV5-8 and TRBJ1-1, the full variable domain is EAGVTQSPTHLIKTRGQQATLRCSPISGHTSVYWYQQALGLGLQFLLWYDEGEERNRGNFPPRFSGRQFPNYSSELNVNALELEDSALYLCASSRGHERNTEAFFGQGTRLTVV.

This clone was picked up a small number of times. J is TRBJ1-5 and V is TRBV27; D unclear. The CDR3 is 15 amino acids. The V gene's germline CDR1 is MNHEY and CDR2 SMNVEV (reference sequence). V was clipped by 7 bases and J by 1 base, with 14 bases between them. CDR3 DNA: TGTGCCAGCACCAACTCGGGATGGAGCAATCAGCCCCAGCATTTT. As protein: CASTNSGWSNQPQHF.

The J gene is TRBJ1-3, the V gene TRBV5-6, with D possibly matching TRBD1 (5 bases). Germline V gene lookup returns CDR1 SGHDT and CDR2 YYEEEE. The CDR3 covers 15 residues. V lost 3 bases and J 4 bases, leaving 14 bases between the germline ends. The CDR3 spells CASSSLRGAGNTIYF. CDR3 bases: TGTGCCAGCAGCTCCTTAAGGGGTGCCGGAAACACCATATATTTT.

The genes are TRBV5-4 and TRBJ2-3, with 9 bases matching TRBD2. Germline V gene sequence: CDR1 SGHNT, CDR2 YYREEE (reference sequence). CDR3 length equals 15 residues. Trimming removed 5 bases from V and 4 bases from J; junction bases left unmatched: 8. CDR3 protein: CASSTPVAGADTQYF. The CDR3 region has the DNA TGTGCCAGCAGTACCCCGGTAGCGGGAGCAGATACGCAGTATTTT.

The chain combines TRBV6-2 or TRBV6-3 with TRBJ2-7; D is perhaps TRBD2 (5 bases). Looked up from germline, CDR1 is MNHEY and CDR2 is SVGEGT. The CDR3 runs 16 residues. V was shortened by 4 bases and J by 2 bases, with 18 bases between the two germline ends. DNA of the CDR3: TGTGCCAGCAGTTTGGATGGGAGCGGAGGAACCTACGAGCAGTACTTC. Its protein product is CASSLDGSGGTYEQYF.